One sample yielded the 13 T cell receptor beta chains listed below, sequenced in a study of identical twins. In TCRdb, the 5' RACE reads were re-called with MiXCR into one record per CDR3 protein. The profile shows 450,000 to 650,000 distinct CDR3 sequences, more than 9% of them singletons. These data were likewise used in another study, on yellow fever vaccine responses in identical twins.

The sequencing sample was made of PBMCs. The receptor set was obtained from a woman aged 18-35 years in good health.

Ten or more counts support this clonotype. The chain employs TRBV29-1 and TRBJ2-7; 8 nucleotides line up with TRBD2. The V and J ends lost 4 bases and 3 bases, in that order; junction bases with no gene match: 11. Germline CDR1 is SQVTM and CDR2 is ANQGSEA. The CDR3 spans 15 residues. CDR3 sequence reads: CSVVGLAGPLYEQYF. The DNA for the CDR3 is TGCAGCGTTGTGGGTCTAGCGGGTCCTCTCTACGAGCAGTACTTC.

In its sample, this clonotype was seen many times. This chain connects TRBV3-1 to TRBJ2-7, with TRBD1 matching over 7 bases. Germline V gene lookup returns CDR1 LGHDT and CDR2 YNNKEL (reference sequence). V was clipped by 4 bases and J by 3 bases; unmatched bases: 3. The CDR3 consists of 13 residues. CDR3 DNA: TGTGCCAGCAGCCCGTGGGACAGCTACGAGCAGTACTTC. Its protein is CASSPWDSYEQYF.

This chain links TRBV20-1 with TRBJ2-5, with 15 positions matching TRBD2. The trim removed 3 bases at V and 7 bases at J, leaving 6 bases unmatched. The CDR3 is 15 residues long. In germline, CDR1 is DFQATT, CDR2 SNEGSKA (reference sequence). The CDR3: CSARGGTSGRSTQYF. CDR3 sequence (DNA): TGCAGTGCTAGGGGGGGGACTAGCGGGAGGTCGACCCAGTACTTC.

The genes are TRBV5-1 and TRBJ2-4; 11 positions agree with TRBD2. V shed 4 bases and J 7 bases; nucleotides not matched to a gene: 10. The CDR3 contains 16 residues. In germline, CDR1 is SGHRS, CDR2 YFSETQ. CDR3 sequence: CASSPHQASGGNIQYF. CDR3 in DNA: TGCGCCAGCAGCCCGCACCAGGCTAGCGGGGGGAACATTCAGTACTTC.

This clonotype was picked up a small number of times. The rearrangement uses TRBV7-9 and TRBJ2-5; weak D call: TRBD1 (6 bases). Trimming left V 5 bases short and J 2 bases short, with 9 bases between. The CDR3 loop spans 13 amino acids. Germline assignment: CDR1 SEHNR and CDR2 FQNEAQ (reference sequence). This CDR3 is CASSHGQQETQYF. DNA of the CDR3: TGTGCCAGCAGCCACGGACAGCAAGAGACCCAGTACTTC.

This clonotype was seen only a few times. The chain is built from TRBV2 and TRBJ2-5; D is perhaps TRBD2 (7 bases). The germline gives CDR1 SNHLY, CDR2 FYNNEI. There are 14 residues in the CDR3. Trimming took 10 bases from V and 1 from J, leaving 16 bases between them. Here the CDR3 reads CATKRRGGQETQYF. The CDR3 DNA reads TGTGCCACGAAAAGGAGGGGGGGCCAAGAGACCCAGTACTTC.

The sample holds many counts of this clonotype. The chain uses TRBV5-5 and TRBJ2-7; D gene ambiguous. Germline assignment: CDR1 SGHKS and CDR2 YYEKEE (reference sequence). Trimming left V 4 bases short and J 8 bases short, with 22 bases between. The CDR3 sequence is 15 residues long. In DNA, the CDR3 is TGTGCCAGCAGCCCGATGCGAGGTGATGGGCACAAGCAGTACTTC. This translates into CASSPMRGDGHKQYF.

This clonotype has a handful of counts. The chain's CDR3 is CASWRGGTGELFF. The DNA of the CDR3 is TGTGCCAGCTGGCGGGGGGGTACCGGGGAGCTGTTTTTT. The V call is TRBV6-6, the J call TRBJ2-2; 9 bases match TRBD2. The CDR3 extends over 13 amino acids. Trimming removed 8 bases from V and 5 bases from J; junction bases left unmatched: 3. Germline CDR1 MNHNY, CDR2 SVGAGI (reference sequence).

This clonotype has just a few counts. The chain combines TRBV19 with TRBJ2-1; D might be TRBD2 (5 bases). Deletions cut 3 bases from V and 10 bases from J, with 19 bases between. CDR1 is LNHDA, CDR2 SQIVND, per germline (reference sequence). The CDR3 length is 15 residues. The CDR3 sequence: CASSMQWLAGGEQFF. The CDR3 nucleotides read TGTGCCAGTAGTATGCAGTGGCTGGCGGGCGGGGAGCAGTTCTTC.

The V and J genes are TRBV15 and TRBJ2-1; no firm D call. The germline V and J ends were trimmed by 8 bases and 8 bases, with 16 bases remaining between them. Germline CDR1 is LNHNV and CDR2 is YYDKDF (reference sequence). This CDR3 spans 13 amino acids. The chain's CDR3 is CATLGPAGHEQFF. Here the CDR3 DNA reads TGTGCCACCCTCGGACCAGCTGGCCATGAGCAGTTCTTC. The variable domain in full, with the rest retrieved from reference TRBV15 and TRBJ2-1, is DAMVIQNPRYQVTQFGKPVTLSCSQTLNHNVMYWYQQKSSQAPKLLFHYYDKDFNNEADTPDNFQSRRPNTSFCFLDIRSPGLGDTAMYLCATLGPAGHEQFFGPGTRLTVL.

The chain recombines TRBV4-3 with TRBJ2-7; possible D gene TRBD2, 6 bases. Trimming cost V 0 bases and J 3 bases, with 12 bases left between them. This CDR3 has 15 residues. Germline lookup yields CDR1 LGHNA and CDR2 YSLEER. CDR3 in DNA: TGCGCCAGCAGCCAAGACACGGGAGCCCTCTACGAGCAGTACTTC. Translated, it gives CASSQDTGALYEQYF.

CDR3 sequence: CASSIKSTDTQYF. The CDR3, as DNA: TGTGCCAGCAGTATAAAAAGCACAGATACGCAGTATTTT. The V call is TRBV27, the J call TRBJ2-3; D unresolved. V was clipped by 5 bases and J by 0 bases, with 6 bases between them. CDR3 length equals 13 residues. CDR1 and CDR2 (germline): MNHEY, SMNVEV (reference sequence).

This clonotype has at least ten counts. The rearrangement joins TRBV4-3 to TRBJ2-7, with 9 bases lining up with TRBD1. The CDR3 is 16 amino acids. Germline V lookup: CDR1 LGHNA, CDR2 YSLEER. The V gene end was trimmed by 0 bases and the J gene end by 4 bases; junction bases not matched to a gene: 7. The CDR3 DNA is TGCGCCAGCAGCCAAGAACCGGGACAGGGAGTATACGAGCAGTACTTC. It specifies CASSQEPGQGVYEQYF.